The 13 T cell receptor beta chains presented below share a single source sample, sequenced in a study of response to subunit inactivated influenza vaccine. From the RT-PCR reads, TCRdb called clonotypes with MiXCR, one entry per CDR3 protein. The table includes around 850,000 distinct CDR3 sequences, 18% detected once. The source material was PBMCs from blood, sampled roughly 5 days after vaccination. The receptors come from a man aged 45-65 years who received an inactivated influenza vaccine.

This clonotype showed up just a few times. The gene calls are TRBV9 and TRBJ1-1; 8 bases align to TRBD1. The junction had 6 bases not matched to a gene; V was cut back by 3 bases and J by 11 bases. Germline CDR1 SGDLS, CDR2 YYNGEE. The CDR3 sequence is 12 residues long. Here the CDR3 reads CASSAGQGSAFF. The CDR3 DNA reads TGTGCCAGCAGCGCAGGACAGGGCTCGGCTTTCTTT.

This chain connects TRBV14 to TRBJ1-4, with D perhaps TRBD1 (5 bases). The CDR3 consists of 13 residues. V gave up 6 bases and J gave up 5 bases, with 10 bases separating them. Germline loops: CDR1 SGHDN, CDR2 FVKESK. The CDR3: CASSYNRNEKLFF. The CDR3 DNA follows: TGTGCCAGCAGTTACAACAGGAATGAAAAACTGTTTTTT. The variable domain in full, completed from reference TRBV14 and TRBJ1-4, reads EAGVTQFPSHSVIEKGQTVTLRCDPISGHDNLYWYRRVMGKEIKFLLHFVKESKQDESGMPNNRFLAERTGGTYSTLKVQPAELEDSGVYFCASSYNRNEKLFFGSGTQLSVL.

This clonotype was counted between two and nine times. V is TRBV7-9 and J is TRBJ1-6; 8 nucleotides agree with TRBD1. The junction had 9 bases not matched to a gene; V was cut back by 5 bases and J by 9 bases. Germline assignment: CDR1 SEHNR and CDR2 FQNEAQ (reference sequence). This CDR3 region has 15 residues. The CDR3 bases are TGTGCCAGCAGCATGGACAGGGCAGCCGGTTCACCCCTCCACTTT. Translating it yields CASSMDRAAGSPLHF.

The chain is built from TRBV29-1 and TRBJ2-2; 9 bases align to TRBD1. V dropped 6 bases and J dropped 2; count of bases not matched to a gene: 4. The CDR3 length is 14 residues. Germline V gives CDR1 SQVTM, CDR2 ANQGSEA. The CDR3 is CSVGTGRNTGELFF. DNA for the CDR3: TGCAGCGTCGGGACAGGGAGAAACACCGGGGAGCTGTTTTTT.

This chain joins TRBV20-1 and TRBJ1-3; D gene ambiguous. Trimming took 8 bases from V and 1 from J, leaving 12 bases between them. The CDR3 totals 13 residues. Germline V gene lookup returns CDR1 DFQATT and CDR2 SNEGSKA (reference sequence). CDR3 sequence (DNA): TGCAGTTCCCGAGTTTATTCTGGAAACACCATATATTTT. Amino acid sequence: CSSRVYSGNTIYF.

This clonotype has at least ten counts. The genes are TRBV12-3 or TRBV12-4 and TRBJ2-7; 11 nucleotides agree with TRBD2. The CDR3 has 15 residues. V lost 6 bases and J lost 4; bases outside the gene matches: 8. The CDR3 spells CASSTTSGTRYEQYF. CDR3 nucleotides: TGTGCCAGCAGCACGACTAGCGGGACTCGGTACGAGCAGTACTTC.

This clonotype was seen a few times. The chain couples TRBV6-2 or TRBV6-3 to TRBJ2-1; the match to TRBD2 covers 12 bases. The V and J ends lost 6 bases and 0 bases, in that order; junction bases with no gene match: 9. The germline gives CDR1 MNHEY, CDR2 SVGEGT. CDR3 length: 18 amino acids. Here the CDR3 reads CASSHELAGGSSYNEQFF. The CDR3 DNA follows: TGTGCCAGCAGCCACGAGCTAGCGGGAGGGAGCTCCTACAATGAGCAGTTCTTC.

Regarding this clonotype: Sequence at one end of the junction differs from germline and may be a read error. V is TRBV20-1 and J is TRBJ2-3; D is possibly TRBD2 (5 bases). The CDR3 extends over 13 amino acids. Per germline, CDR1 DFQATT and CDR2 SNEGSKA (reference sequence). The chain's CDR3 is CSASRGSTDTQSF. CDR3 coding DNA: TGCAGTGCTAGTCGGGGAAGCACAGATACGCAGTCTTTT.

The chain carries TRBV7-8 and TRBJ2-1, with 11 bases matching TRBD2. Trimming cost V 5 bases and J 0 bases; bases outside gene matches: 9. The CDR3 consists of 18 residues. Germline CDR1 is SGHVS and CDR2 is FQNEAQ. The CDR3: CASSPDSGGASSYNEQFF. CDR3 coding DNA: TGTGCCAGCAGCCCAGATAGCGGGGGGGCTAGCTCCTACAATGAGCAGTTCTTC.

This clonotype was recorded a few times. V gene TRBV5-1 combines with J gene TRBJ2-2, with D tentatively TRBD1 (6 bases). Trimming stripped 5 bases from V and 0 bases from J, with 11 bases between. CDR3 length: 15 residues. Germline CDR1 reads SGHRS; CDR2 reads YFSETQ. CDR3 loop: CASRRQVSNTGELFF. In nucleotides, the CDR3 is TGCGCCAGCAGGCGACAGGTCTCGAACACCGGGGAGCTGTTTTTT.

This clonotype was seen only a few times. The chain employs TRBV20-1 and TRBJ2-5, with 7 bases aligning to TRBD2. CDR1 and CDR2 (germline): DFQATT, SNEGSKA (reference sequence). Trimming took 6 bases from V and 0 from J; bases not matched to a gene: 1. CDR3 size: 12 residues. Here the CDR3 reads CSAREYQETQYF. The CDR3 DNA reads TGCAGTGCGCGGGAGTACCAAGAGACCCAGTACTTC.

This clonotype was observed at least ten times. CDR3 bases: TGTGCCAGCAGCCCAAAGGGAGAGACCCAGTACTTC. Amino acids: CASSPKGETQYF. This chain joins TRBV6-6 and TRBJ2-5; D call uncertain. V dropped 6 bases and J dropped 4 bases, with 9 bases sitting between them. This CDR3 region has 12 residues. Germline CDR1 reads MNHNY; CDR2 reads SVGAGI (reference sequence).

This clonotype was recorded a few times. The CDR3 here is CASSSPRGTYNEQFF. The CDR3 coding sequence is TGTGCCAGCAGCTCCCCAAGGGGGACCTACAATGAGCAGTTCTTC. The chain links TRBV7-9 to TRBJ2-1; tentatively, D is TRBD1 (6 bases). The CDR3 length is 15 residues. Trimming cost V 4 bases and J 2 bases, with 12 bases left between them. The V gene's germline CDR1 is SEHNR and CDR2 FQNEAQ (reference sequence).